This T cell receptor beta chain came from a study of radiotherapy plus CTLA-4 blockade in lung cancer. A word on this clone: Antigen: not known.

Measured with immunoSEQ multiplex PCR; TCRdb has only the in-frame clones, and not every one. The sample contains approximately 94,000 clones, approximately 78% of which appear only once. Whole-study findings and limits: Researchers report tumor-derived TCR clones expanding in blood after radiotherapy plus ipilimumab.

This CDR3 is built from 14 residues. The specimen comprised peripheral blood, sampled from a patient treated with radiotherapy plus ipilimumab. This chain uses TRBV21-1 with TRBJ2-7. TRBV21-1 is given as a pseudogene. This receptor was identified in a human donor with non-small cell lung cancer that progressed on radiotherapy plus ipilimumab. This CDR3 reads CASSNSGISYEQYF. The CDR3 coding sequence is TGTGCCAGCAGCAACAGTGGGATCTCCTACGAGCAGTACTTC.